Listed below are T cell receptor beta chains from one sample, sequenced in a study of OX40 agonist ivuxolimab in advanced cancers. TCRdb keeps only in-frame clones here, not all; method: immunoSEQ multiplex PCR. Of 76,000 or so clones listed, over 90% are singletons. Sequencing used CD4+ or CD8+ T cells sorted from blood, obtained in a trial of the OX40 agonist ivuxolimab. The receptors derive from an adult with an advanced solid tumor such as melanoma, head and neck, liver or kidney cancer. The CDR3 runs from the conserved cysteine through the conserved F or W. D genes are given only for firm matches. Clone sizes are given selectively: once, few, many, or a class where the clone is expanded.

size	D	V	J	DNA	CDR3
once	NA	TRBV5-6	TRBJ2-6	TGTGCCAGCAGCTTGGAAATCTCTGGGGCCAACGTCCTGACTTTC	CASSLEISGANVLTF
NA	NA	TRBV27	TRBJ2-7	TGTGCCAGCAGTCCTCCTCTCAGGGACGAGCAGTACTTC	CASSPPLRDEQYF
NA	NA	TRBV27	TRBJ2-7	TGTGCCAGCAGTATAACGAGCGGCCCCCGCTCCTACGAGCAGTACTTC	CASSITSGPRSYEQYF
NA	NA	TRBV18	TRBJ1-1	TGTGCCAGCTCACCACCAGGAAGGCCTGAAGCTTTCTTT	CASSPPGRPEAFF
NA	NA	TRBV6-5	TRBJ2-7	TGTGCCAGCAGTTACGGCCTAGGTGGCTACGAGCAGTACTTC	CASSYGLGGYEQYF
NA	NA	TRBV29-1	TRBJ1-1	TGCAGCGCCCAGGGGTCGGCAGGACGCACTGAAGCTTTCTTT	CSAQGSAGRTEAFF
NA	NA	TRBV14	TRBJ1-2	TGTGCCAGCAGCCAAGAGGACAGATATATCTATGGCTACACCTTC	CASSQEDRYIYGYTF
NA	NA	TRBV13	TRBJ2-7	TGTGCCAGCAGCTTGGAGGGCGCAGCCTACGAGCAGTACTTC	CASSLEGAAYEQYF
NA	NA	TRBV27	TRBJ2-1	TGTGCCAGCAGTTTGATAACCGGAACCTACAATGAGCAGTTCTTC	CASSLITGTYNEQFF
once	TRBD1	TRBV7-6	TRBJ1-1	TGTGCCAGCAGCTTAAGACAGGGGAAGGCTGAAGCTTTCTTT	CASSLRQGKAEAFF
NA	TRBD1	TRBV2	TRBJ2-2	TGTGCCAGCAGTCCGAGACGCGACAGGGCCGGGGAGCTGTTTTTT	CASSPRRDRAGELFF
NA	NA	TRBV14	TRBJ2-7	TGTGCCAGCAGCCAAGGGGTCGGTTGGCAGATTTCTTCCTACGAGCAGTACTTC	CASSQGVGWQISSYEQYF